Following are 22 T cell receptor beta chains from one sample sequenced in a study of human T cells and chemical hapten exposure. It was unfractionated whole blood from which total RNA was extracted. A single record per CDR3 protein comes from TCRdb applying MiXCR to the 5' RACE reads. The sample holds 65,000 to 95,000 distinct CDR3 sequences, about 8% seen once. The receptor source for this set is a male donor in good health.

This clonotype occurred a few times. The CDR3, as DNA: TGTGCCAGCTCACCGCGGGACAGGGAGACAGATGGCTACACCTTC. This sequence encodes CASSPRDRETDGYTF. This chain links TRBV18 with TRBJ1-2, with 9 bases identical to TRBD1. The CDR3 has 15 amino acids. Germline trimming cut 3 bases from V and 6 bases from J; bases unmatched to any gene: 8. The V gene's germline CDR1 is KGHSH and CDR2 LQKENI.

This clonotype was observed at least ten times. V is TRBV2 and J is TRBJ2-3; D call uncertain. CDR3 length equals 15 residues. Germline V gene sequence: CDR1 SNHLY, CDR2 FYNNEI. The V end was cut by 3 bases, the J end by 2 bases, with 12 bases between. The CDR3 loop is CASSEGRGPTDTQYF. The CDR3 region has the DNA TGTGCCAGCAGTGAGGGTAGAGGTCCCACAGATACGCAGTATTTT.

This clonotype was detected many times. The chain links TRBV20-1 to TRBJ2-2; D possibly corresponds to TRBD2 (5 bases). The CDR3 totals 14 residues. CDR1 is DFQATT and CDR2 is SNEGSKA in the germline V gene (reference sequence). The V gene lost 3 bases and the J gene lost 3 bases, with 11 bases spanning the gap. The CDR3 reads CSASELVDTGELFF. Written as DNA, the CDR3 is TGCAGTGCTAGTGAACTAGTGGACACCGGGGAGCTGTTTTTT.

Many counts were recorded for this clonotype. The V gene is TRBV7-6, the J gene TRBJ2-3; possible D gene TRBD1, 5 bases. There are 16 residues in the CDR3. Germline V CDR1 and CDR2: SGHVS, FNYEAQ. V lost 1 base, J lost 2 bases, and 13 bases lay in between. The CDR3, as DNA: TGTGCCAGCAGCTTAGAAGCAGGGCCGTCCACAGATACGCAGTATTTT. Residues: CASSLEAGPSTDTQYF.

Many counts were recorded for this clonotype. The CDR3 spells CASSLGLAGQETQYF. The CDR3 coding sequence is TGTGCCAGCTCCCTCGGACTAGCGGGACAAGAGACCCAGTACTTC. The rearrangement joins TRBV12-3 or TRBV12-4 to TRBJ2-5; TRBD2 aligns across 12 bases. The V segment lost 8 bases and the J segment 2 bases; nucleotides outside the gene matches: 6. The CDR3 runs to 15 residues.

This clonotype was seen ten or more times. The J gene is TRBJ2-2, the V gene TRBV27, with TRBD2 identical over 12 bases. CDR3 length equals 16 residues. In germline, CDR1 is MNHEY, CDR2 SMNVEV (reference sequence). Trimming cost V 6 bases and J 9 bases; bases outside gene matches: 11. The CDR3, as DNA: TGTGCCAGCAGCCTGAGACTAGCGGGAGAGCACAGGGAGCTGTTTTTT. This translates into CASSLRLAGEHRELFF.

This clonotype occurred a few times. This chain uses TRBV20-1 with TRBJ1-6, with 10 bases fitting TRBD1. The CDR3 runs 14 residues. CDR1 is DFQATT and CDR2 is SNEGSKA in the germline V gene (reference sequence). J was trimmed by 6 bases and V by 5 bases; bases with no gene match: 4. The CDR3 nucleotides read TGCAGTGCTGAGACAGGGGGCTTTAATTCACCCCTCCACTTT. As protein: CSAETGGFNSPLHF.

V is TRBV6-2 or TRBV6-3 and J is TRBJ2-7; 10 bases are a match to TRBD1. The germline gives CDR1 MNHEY, CDR2 SVGEGT. The CDR3 is 16 amino acids. Losses at the gene ends were 0 bases for V and 3 bases for J; bases not matched to a gene: 5. The CDR3 nucleotides are TGTGCCAGCAGTTACTCGAAGGACAGGGGGAACTACGAGCAGTACTTC. Translating gives CASSYSKDRGNYEQYF.

This clonotype was seen a few times. The J gene is TRBJ2-1, the V gene TRBV4-1; the match to TRBD2 covers 11 bases. There are 15 residues in the CDR3. V lost 4 bases to trimming and J lost 7 bases; unmatched junction nucleotides: 6. CDR1 and CDR2 from the germline V gene are MGHRA and YSYEKL. This CDR3 reads CASSPTSGIGNEQFF. CDR3 DNA: TGCGCCAGCAGCCCGACTAGCGGGATAGGTAATGAGCAGTTCTTC.

This clonotype was detected only once. The CDR3 does not end in the conserved phenylalanine or tryptophan, so this is likely a read error. V usage is TRBV3-1 and J usage is TRBJ2-1; D ambiguous. Germline V gene sequence: CDR1 LGHDT, CDR2 YNNKEL (reference sequence). The CDR3 loop spans 13 amino acids. V was trimmed by 1 base and J by 10 bases, leaving 11 bases between them. The CDR3 coding sequence is TGTGCCAGCAGCCAAGGGCGTGGTGGGGAGCAGTTCTCC. Residues: CASSQGRGGEQFS.

The chain uses TRBV2 and TRBJ2-3; 10 bases are shared with TRBD1. This CDR3 contains 14 residues. Unmatched junction bases numbered 6, after V lost 7 bases and J lost 5 bases. Germline loops: CDR1 SNHLY, CDR2 FYNNEI. DNA for the CDR3: TGTGCCAGCAACCGGGACAGGGGTGTAGATACGCAGTATTTT. Protein sequence: CASNRDRGVDTQYF.

This clonotype was detected many times. The CDR3, as DNA: TGTGCCAGTAGTATGGGGAGCTCCTACAATGAGCAGTTCTTC. Residues: CASSMGSSYNEQFF. The rearrangement joins TRBV19 to TRBJ2-1; perhaps TRBD2 as D (5 bases). Germline V gene lookup returns CDR1 LNHDA and CDR2 SQIVND (reference sequence). This CDR3 comprises 14 residues. With 3 bases removed from V and 0 bases from J, the gap between germline ends came to 6 bases. Using reference TRBV19 and TRBJ2-1 for the parts outside the CDR3, the full variable domain is DGGITQSPKYLFRKEGQNVTLSCEQNLNHDAMYWYRQDPGQGLRLIYYSQIVNDFQKGDIAEGYSVSREKKESFPLTVTSAQKNPTAFYLCASSMGSSYNEQFFGPGTRLTVL.

Note on this clonotype: This may be a read error: a much more frequent sequence differs by one nucleotide. The J gene is TRBJ2-7, the V gene TRBV21-1; the table's TRBD1 call for D was not verified on the DNA. TRBV21-1 is tagged as a pseudogene. The CDR3 consists of 16 residues. CDR3 loop: CASSKWGTPSGYEQYF. The CDR3 nucleotides read TGTGCCAGCAGCAAATGGGGGACACCGTCCGGATACGAGCAGTACTTC.

This clonotype was seen more than once but under ten times. The genes are TRBV7-2 and TRBJ2-6; the D gene is possibly TRBD2 (5 bases). The CDR3 sequence is 17 residues long. Germline V gives CDR1 SGHTA, CDR2 FQGNSA. Trimming removed 0 bases from V and 0 bases from J, with 9 bases in between. The CDR3 DNA sequence: TGTGCCAGCAGCTTAGCTCCGACTAACTCTGGGGCCAACGTCCTGACTTTC. Translating it yields CASSLAPTNSGANVLTF.

This clonotype was detected ten times or more. The chain links TRBV7-2 to TRBJ2-3, with D tentatively TRBD1 (6 bases). The CDR3 covers 15 residues. Trimming shortened V by 5 bases and J by 4 bases, and 16 bases separated the two germline ends. CDR1 and CDR2 from the germline V gene are SGHTA and FQGNSA. The CDR3 here is CASSPTWGRSDTQYF. In DNA form, the CDR3 reads TGTGCCAGCAGCCCTACGTGGGGGCGGTCAGATACGCAGTATTTT.

This clonotype occurred many times. The chain is built from TRBV7-9 and TRBJ2-3; a possible D gene is TRBD2 (6 bases). Trimming left V 1 base short and J 0 bases short, with 17 bases between. The length of the CDR3 is 18 residues. Per the germline V gene, CDR1 is SEHNR and CDR2 is FQNEAQ (reference sequence). The DNA of the CDR3 is TGTGCCAGCAGCTTAGACAGACAGACCGGGGGAAGCACAGATACGCAGTATTTT. This sequence encodes CASSLDRQTGGSTDTQYF.

The rearrangement links TRBV5-1 to TRBJ1-1; D is unclear. V was pared by 0 bases and J by 0 bases, with 12 bases between. The CDR3 sequence is 16 residues long. Germline V gene lookup returns CDR1 SGHRS and CDR2 YFSETQ. CDR3 protein: CASSLAVYAMNTEAFF. The DNA for the CDR3 is TGCGCCAGCAGCTTGGCCGTGTACGCGATGAACACTGAAGCTTTCTTT.

V is TRBV5-1 and J is TRBJ1-4; D perhaps matches TRBD1 (5 bases). V shed 0 bases and J shed 5 bases, with 11 bases lying between them. The CDR3 runs to 15 residues. Germline V gene lookup returns CDR1 SGHRS and CDR2 YFSETQ. Here the CDR3 DNA reads TGCGCCAGCAGCTTGGAGGGGTCGCGAAATGAAAAACTGTTTTTT. It is translated as CASSLEGSRNEKLFF.

This clonotype was counted at least ten times. The rearrangement links TRBV19 to TRBJ2-1, with 9 bases aligning to TRBD1. Germline CDR1 and CDR2: LNHDA and SQIVND (reference sequence). The CDR3 spans 15 residues. Trimming cost V 5 bases and J 12 bases; bases outside gene matches: 14. The DNA for the CDR3 is TGTGCCAGTAGTCTCACAGGGGGCTCTCACTTCGGGCAGTTCTTC. Amino acids: CASSLTGGSHFGQFF.

The chain combines TRBV11-2 with TRBJ1-2; D uncertain. Per germline, CDR1 SGHAT and CDR2 FQNNGV. This CDR3 has 15 amino acids. V was clipped by 0 bases and J by 0 bases, with 8 bases between them. The CDR3 DNA is TGTGCCAGCAGCTTAGAAATGAGAGCTAACTATGGCTACACCTTC. Amino acid sequence: CASSLEMRANYGYTF.

The sample holds a few counts of this clonotype. The V call is TRBV20-1, the J call TRBJ1-4; D ambiguous. CDR1 is DFQATT, CDR2 SNEGSKA, per germline (reference sequence). The V end was cut by 3 bases, the J end by 3 bases, with 11 bases between. CDR3 length: 14 residues. The CDR3 here is CSARSGTPNEKLFF. CDR3 in DNA: TGCAGTGCTAGGTCAGGTACCCCTAATGAAAAACTGTTTTTT.

This clonotype was recorded a few times. V and J are TRBV28 and TRBJ2-1, with D perhaps being TRBD1 or TRBD2 (6 bases each). The CDR3 extends over 14 amino acids. Germline values: CDR1 MDHEN, CDR2 SYDVKM. Between the trimmed V and J ends, which lost 6 bases and 8 bases, there was a span of 17 bases. The CDR3 loop reads CASSLEGELDEQFF. In DNA form, the CDR3 reads TGTGCCAGCAGCTTGGAGGGGGAGTTAGATGAGCAGTTCTTC.